These 14 T cell receptor beta chains share one sample of origin, sequenced in a study of cytomegalovirus exposure and HLA in healthy donors. Primers for the PCR totalled 60 Vbeta and 13 Jbeta. Sequencing used immunoSEQ multiplex PCR; TCRdb keeps in-frame clones, though not all of them. The sample includes roughly 200,000 clones, 70% to 85% seen only once; the top ten take roughly 3.5%. Input material: PBMCs. Every receptor here comes from a woman aged 60-75 years in good health and CMV-seropositive.

The V gene is TRBV7-2, the J gene TRBJ2-2; 10 nucleotides agree with TRBD2. V trimming: 4 bases; J trimming: 5 bases; junction bases outside the gene matches: 10. Germline V gene lookup returns CDR1 SGHTA and CDR2 FQGNSA. CDR3 length equals 17 residues. The CDR3 DNA follows: TGTGCCAGCAGCTCCGCGAGCGGGAGGGTACAAACCGGGGAGCTGTTTTTT. Encoded protein: CASSSASGRVQTGELFF.

The chain joins TRBV4-1 to TRBJ1-2; TRBD1 is a possible D gene (5 bases). Germline V gene data show CDR1 as MGHRA and CDR2 as YSYEKL. V lost 1 base and J 5 bases, leaving 14 bases between the germline ends. The CDR3 consists of 15 residues. In nucleotides, the CDR3 is TGCGCCAGCAGCCAAGCGACAGATATACGATATGGCTACACCTTC. Translation: CASSQATDIRYGYTF.

The chain uses TRBV2 and TRBJ2-3; TRBD2 agrees at 8 bases. The CDR3 length is 15 residues. Germline-derived CDR1 and CDR2 are SNHLY and FYNNEI. With V trimmed by 3 bases and J by 2 bases, 4 bases remained unmatched. The DNA of the CDR3 is TGTGCCAGCAGTGATCGGGGGGGCCCCACAGATACGCAGTATTTT. Protein sequence: CASSDRGGPTDTQYF.

The rearrangement joins TRBV5-6 to TRBJ1-1; D unresolved. V shed 0 bases and J shed 10 bases, with 16 bases lying between them. Germline V gene lookup returns CDR1 SGHDT and CDR2 YYEEEE. The CDR3 sequence is 14 residues long. The CDR3 DNA reads TGTGCCAGCAGCTTGGATCGGGTCTCGGGAGCAGCTTTCTTT. This translates into CASSLDRVSGAAFF.

The chain links TRBV5-1 to TRBJ1-3; no clear D. V lost 0 bases and J lost 1, with 8 bases in between. CDR1 is SGHRS and CDR2 is YFSETQ in the germline V gene. This CDR3 is 15 amino acids long. The CDR3 reads CASSLAGVSGNTIYF. The CDR3 DNA reads as TGCGCCAGCAGCTTGGCCGGGGTATCTGGAAACACCATATATTTT. Full variable domain (missing parts from reference TRBV5-1 and TRBJ1-3): KAGVTQTPRYLIKTRGQQVTLSCSPISGHRSVSWYQQTPGQGLQFLFEYFSETQRNKGNFPGRFSGRQFSNSRSEMNVSTLELGDSALYLCASSLAGVSGNTIYFGEGSWLTVV.

This clone was seen more than once but under ten times. The genes are TRBV19 and TRBJ1-1; a possible D gene is TRBD1 (6 bases). The V gene's germline CDR1 is LNHDA and CDR2 SQIVND (reference sequence). The ends were cut back, 7 bases at V and 4 bases at J, with 19 bases in the middle. This CDR3 has 15 residues. CDR3 nucleotides: TGTGCCAGTATGGACAGCTTTGGGTATAGCACTGAAGCTTTCTTT. Protein: CASMDSFGYSTEAFF. The complete variable domain, with remaining parts taken from reference TRBV19 and TRBJ1-1, reads DGGITQSPKYLFRKEGQNVTLSCEQNLNHDAMYWYRQDPGQGLRLIYYSQIVNDFQKGDIAEGYSVSREKKESFPLTVTSAQKNPTAFYLCASMDSFGYSTEAFFGQGTRLTVV.

J is TRBJ2-2 and V is TRBV15, with D perhaps matching TRBD2 (6 bases). V lost 8 bases to trimming and J lost 6 bases, with 22 bases between them. Germline V gene sequence: CDR1 LNHNV, CDR2 YYDKDF (reference sequence). The CDR3 contains 16 residues. CDR3 in DNA: TGTGCCACCGTCGGTCGAGGCACTAGCCTTTCCGGGGAGCTGTTTTTT. Residues: CATVGRGTSLSGELFF.

The chain carries TRBV2 and TRBJ1-2; 7 nucleotides agree with TRBD1. Germline V gene sequence: CDR1 SNHLY, CDR2 FYNNEI. The ends lost 6 bases at V and 4 bases at J; junction bases unmatched: 8. The CDR3 covers 14 residues. The DNA of the CDR3 is TGTGCCAGCAGAGACAGGGCGAGTCTCTATGGCTACACCTTC. It yields the protein CASRDRASLYGYTF.

This chain uses TRBV5-4 with TRBJ2-5, with 8 bases aligning to TRBD2. The V gene end was trimmed by 4 bases and the J gene end by 2 bases; junction bases not matched to a gene: 7. Looked up from germline, CDR1 is SGHNT and CDR2 is YYREEE (reference sequence). This CDR3 is built from 15 residues. CDR3 in DNA: TGTGCCAGCAGCATTCCCCCTAGCGGGCAAGAGACCCAGTACTTC. The encoded protein is CASSIPPSGQETQYF.

The genes are TRBV5-1 and TRBJ2-5; 7 nucleotides agree with TRBD2. V was pared by 4 bases and J by 5 bases, with 5 bases of the junction left unmatched. Germline V gene sequence: CDR1 SGHRS, CDR2 YFSETQ. This CDR3 has 13 residues. This chain's CDR3 is CASSPSGKETQYF. The DNA for the CDR3 is TGCGCCAGCAGCCCTAGCGGTAAGGAGACCCAGTACTTC.

V usage is TRBV7-6 and J usage is TRBJ2-7; 7 bases map to TRBD1. Looked up from germline, CDR1 is SGHVS and CDR2 is FNYEAQ. The CDR3 sequence is 15 residues long. V lost 5 bases to trimming and J lost 0 bases; unmatched junction nucleotides: 7. The CDR3, as DNA: TGTGCCAGCAGCCTAGGGGGCGGTAGCTCCTACGAGCAGTACTTC. Its translation is CASSLGGGSSYEQYF. The entire variable domain, with the rest obtained from reference TRBV7-6 and TRBJ2-7, is as follows: GAGVSQSPRYKVTKRGQDVALRCDPISGHVSLYWYRQALGQGPEFLTYFNYEAQQDKSGLPNDRFSAERPEGSISTLTIQRTEQRDSAMYRCASSLGGGSSYEQYFGPGTRLTVT.

The rearrangement uses TRBV9 and TRBJ1-2, with D tentatively TRBD1 (5 bases). In germline, CDR1 is SGDLS, CDR2 YYNGEE. The CDR3 length is 14 residues. Between the trimmed V and J ends, which lost 4 bases and 3 bases, there was a span of 13 bases. CDR3 in DNA: TGTGCCAGCAGCTCCCGGGGGGGAGACTATGGCTACACCTTC. It encodes CASSSRGGDYGYTF.

The rearrangement links TRBV7-8 to TRBJ1-5; TRBD1 agrees at 7 bases. J lost 6 bases, V lost 5 bases, and 10 bases had no gene match. CDR1 and CDR2 (germline): SGHVS, FQNEAQ. The CDR3 covers 15 residues. CDR3 sequence reads: CASSPSDRDGQPQHF. The CDR3 nucleotides are TGTGCCAGCAGCCCAAGCGACAGGGACGGTCAGCCCCAGCATTTT.

The sample holds a few counts of this clone. This chain links TRBV2 with TRBJ2-5; a weak D match, TRBD2 (5 bases). Trimming shortened V by 1 base and J by 4 bases, and 7 bases separated the two germline ends. The CDR3 contains 13 residues. Per germline, CDR1 SNHLY and CDR2 FYNNEI. The CDR3 region has the DNA TGTGCCAGCAGTGAAGGAGGGATAGAGACCCAGTACTTC. Residues: CASSEGGIETQYF.